This is a list of T cell receptor beta chains from one sample in a study of blood T cell repertoires in COVID-19. Measured with immunoSEQ multiplex PCR; TCRdb has only the in-frame clones, and not every one. The sample consists of under 300,000 clones, about nine tenths of them appearing once. Specimen: PBMCs or T cells enriched from blood (not recorded which). The receptors stem from a woman aged 25 to 39 with acute COVID-19. CDR3s include the opening cysteine and the closing phenylalanine or tryptophan.

v_call cdr3_aa
TRBV5-4 CASSFEGRWRSGGELFF
TRBV9 CASSVGTSGGTGELFF
TRBV27 CASSSLAGNSYEQYF
TRBV2 CASSGTGNTYEQYF
TRBV28 CASAPGETEAFF
TRBV7-9 CASSLAMGMFNTDTQYF
TRBV2 CASKETGTFGNTIYF
TRBV2 CASIKTPSLRAETQYF
TRBV4-3 CASSQGSVLTGELFF
TRBV7-2 CASSLGNRGNEQFF
TRBV27 CASSLRPSGRTDTQYF
TRBV18 CASSRDFVSYEQYF
TRBV3-1/TRBV3-2 CASSQEGSGVNSPLHF
TRBV7-2 CASSFIGQPQHF
TRBV15 CATSRTPTGPSSPLHF
TRBV28 CASRTGSNQPQHF
TRBV3-1/TRBV3-2 CASSQDPAGLASSYEQYF
TRBV19 CASSIDLTGQGTDTQYF
TRBV19 CASSWTSGGADTQYF
TRBV3-1/TRBV3-2 CASSQDNRFMNTEAFF
TRBV19 CASSAPGQGPEAFF
TRBV6-5 CASSLGETQYF
TRBV7-9 CASSLLQDTGELFF
TRBV24-1 CARAGGGNEQFF
TRBV28 CASRFFSGGGYGYTF
TRBV3-1/TRBV3-2 CASSQGGGSGNTIYF
TRBV19 CASSITASRYVQYF
TRBV9 CASSVEPGGSYTEAFF
TRBV28 CASSVAVTDTQYF
TRBV5-8 CASSYITSGANVLTF
TRBV5-4 CASRAGTMNEQFF
TRBV5-6 CASRVLRGKNSPLHF
TRBV9 CASSEEVTGRNSPLHF
TRBV9 CASSALGTGGSLEQYF
TRBV3-1/TRBV3-2 CASSPGQGSPGELFF
TRBV15 CATSRDRVQPYEQYF
TRBV7-2 CASSPSGAGSGNTIYF
TRBV5-4 CASSLQGVSGELFF
TRBV5-1 CASSQGTVRSNEKLFF
TRBV6-5 CASRGRLSTDTQYF
TRBV29-1 CSVVGDSISGNTIYF
TRBV5-1 CASSLDRTEKLFF
TRBV27 CASSPGGLGETQYF
TRBV5-6 CASSQTGLGNEQFF
TRBV6-2/TRBV6-3 CASSPHEPGQVSYSNQPQHF
TRBV28 CAGADRGRWDTQYF
TRBV2 CATDRDRGAGELFF
TRBV9 CASSVAGLATGELFF
TRBV2 CASSDGTSGSLDEQYF